These 18 T cell receptor beta chains were sequenced from one sample in a study of shared clonotypes between healthy human individuals. The assay was immunoSEQ multiplex PCR, and TCRdb's table has in-frame clones only and misses some. The table has approximately 980,000 clones, less than 85% seen once. Source material: memory CD4+ T cells sorted from blood. Subset indicated: CD45RA-negative fraction. All receptors derive from a man between 18 and 35 years old in good health.

The rearrangement joins TRBV18 to TRBJ1-3; D not resolved. The ends were cut back, 1 base at V and 4 bases at J, with 14 bases in the middle. The CDR3 has 16 residues. Germline lookup yields CDR1 KGHSH and CDR2 LQKENI. For the CDR3, the DNA is TGTGCCAGCTCACCACTCGACTCCGGGTCGGGAAACACCATATATTTT. It specifies CASSPLDSGSGNTIYF.

The CDR3 region has the DNA TGTGCCACCAAAGAGAGAGGAAGCACAGATACGCAGTATTTT. It yields the protein CATKERGSTDTQYF. The chain couples TRBV15 to TRBJ2-3, with D unresolved. Trimming removed 7 bases from V and 0 bases from J, with 11 bases in between. Germline loops: CDR1 LNHNV, CDR2 YYDKDF (reference sequence). This CDR3 region has 14 residues.

The V call is TRBV30, the J call TRBJ2-7, with TRBD1 matching 8 bases. V was clipped by 4 bases and J by 1 base; unmatched bases: 3. The CDR3 is 13 residues long. Germline CDR1 reads GTSNPN; CDR2 reads SVGIG (reference sequence). In DNA, the CDR3 is TGTGCCTGGAACCGGGACAGGTCCTACGAGCAGTACTTC. It encodes CAWNRDRSYEQYF.

The sample holds a few counts of this clone. V usage is TRBV2 and J usage is TRBJ2-7; TRBD1 is a possible D gene (6 bases). There are 15 residues in the CDR3. V lost 6 bases, J lost 2 bases, and 17 bases lay in between. CDR1 is SNHLY and CDR2 is FYNNEI in the germline V gene. For the CDR3, the DNA is TGTGCCAGCAGCCGCAACCGGGACATAGCCTACGAGCAGTACTTC. This translates into CASSRNRDIAYEQYF.

A few counts support this clone. At the DNA level, this CDR3 is encoded by other sequences in the same sample as well. For the CDR3, the DNA is TGTGCCAGCTCACCAAGCGGGGACAATCAGCCCCAGCATTTT. Protein sequence: CASSPSGDNQPQHF. The chain carries TRBV18 and TRBJ1-5; D not resolved. This CDR3 comprises 14 residues. Germline assignment: CDR1 KGHSH and CDR2 LQKENI. The V end lost 2 bases, the J end lost 3 bases, and 8 bases lay between the germline ends.

The sample holds a few counts of this clone. The chain carries TRBV29-1 and TRBJ1-1; a weak D match, TRBD1 (6 bases). This CDR3 has 13 residues. V shed 5 bases and J shed 4 bases, with 14 bases lying between them. CDR1 and CDR2 (germline): SQVTM, ANQGSEA. Here the CDR3 reads CSVRTGYGTEAFF. The CDR3 nucleotides are TGCAGCGTTCGTACAGGGTATGGCACTGAAGCTTTCTTT.

The J gene is TRBJ2-3, the V gene TRBV27; D call uncertain. The germline CDR1 and CDR2 sequences are MNHEY and SMNVEV (reference sequence). V lost 3 bases and J lost 7, with 8 bases in between. The CDR3 is 12 amino acids. The CDR3 nucleotides are TGTGCCAGCAGTTTTGGTGGTAATACGCAGTATTTT. This encodes CASSFGGNTQYF.

The chain is built from TRBV6-1 and TRBJ1-5; D remains unclear. The germline CDR1 and CDR2 sequences are MNHNS and SASEGT. The CDR3 covers 14 residues. V lost 3 bases and J 3 bases, leaving 9 bases between the germline ends. For the CDR3, the DNA is TGTGCCAGCAGTGACTCAACGTTCAATCAGCCCCAGCATTTT. Translation: CASSDSTFNQPQHF.

V is TRBV5-6 and J is TRBJ2-2; 8 nucleotides align to TRBD2. In germline, CDR1 is SGHDT, CDR2 YYEEEE. The V segment lost 3 bases and the J segment 7 bases; nucleotides outside the gene matches: 8. The CDR3 is 15 residues long. CDR3: CASSSLRLAGGELFF. For the CDR3, the DNA is TGTGCCAGCAGCTCGTTAAGGCTAGCGGGCGGGGAGCTGTTTTTT.

The chain has TRBV10-3 and TRBJ2-7, with a possible D match to TRBD2 (6 bases). Germline V gene lookup returns CDR1 ENHRY and CDR2 SYGVKD. Trimming stripped 0 bases from V and 7 bases from J, with 19 bases between. The CDR3 sequence is 16 residues long. This CDR3 is CAISESAVGTEGEQYF. As DNA, the CDR3 is TGTGCCATCAGTGAGTCGGCGGTAGGGACGGAGGGGGAGCAGTACTTC.

The V call is TRBV18, the J call TRBJ2-5; TRBD1 is a possible D gene (6 bases). The CDR3 spans 13 residues. Trimming took off 3 bases at V and 5 bases at J, with 10 bases between the two ends. Germline CDR1 reads KGHSH; CDR2 reads LQKENI. The CDR3 sequence: CASSPKGGETQYF. The CDR3 coding sequence is TGTGCCAGCTCACCCAAAGGGGGTGAGACCCAGTACTTC.

This clone was recorded a few times. The gene calls are TRBV5-4 and TRBJ1-6; D not resolved. CDR3 length equals 13 residues. Germline assignment: CDR1 SGHNT and CDR2 YYREEE (reference sequence). V lost 5 bases and J lost 8, with 11 bases in between. The CDR3 nucleotides read TGTGCCAGCAGGTGGAACTCGGATTCACCCCTCCACTTT. Translating it yields CASRWNSDSPLHF.

This chain links TRBV6-1 with TRBJ1-2, with D unclear. Trimming cost V 8 bases and J 0 bases, with 16 bases left between them. Germline V gene data show CDR1 as MNHNS and CDR2 as SASEGT. The CDR3 has 15 residues. The CDR3 coding sequence is TGTGCCAGCCGATTTGACTGGGCCTCTAACTATGGCTACACCTTC. It yields the protein CASRFDWASNYGYTF.

A few counts support this clone. The CDR3 nucleotides read TGTGCCAGCAGCCAAGGGAGGGGCCCGAACACTGAAGCTTTCTTT. It specifies CASSQGRGPNTEAFF. This chain links TRBV4-2 with TRBJ1-1; D perhaps matches TRBD1 (5 bases). The CDR3 is 15 residues long. Between the trimmed V and J ends, which lost 1 base and 1 base, there was a span of 10 bases. Germline-derived CDR1 and CDR2 are LGHNA and YNFKEQ.

This clone appeared once. The V gene is TRBV30, the J gene TRBJ2-4; D possibly corresponds to TRBD2 (6 bases). V was trimmed by 2 bases and J by 0 bases, leaving 17 bases between them. The CDR3 extends over 17 amino acids. Germline CDR1 GTSNPN, CDR2 SVGIG (reference sequence). Here the CDR3 DNA reads TGTGCCTGGAGTTTTAGGAGGGGCGGCCTAGCCAAAAACATTCAGTACTTC. Translation gives CAWSFRRGGLAKNIQYF.

This chain connects TRBV6-5 to TRBJ1-2, with 7 positions matching TRBD1. CDR1 is MNHEY, CDR2 SVGAGI, per germline. Germline trimming cut 2 bases from V and 7 bases from J; bases unmatched to any gene: 4. CDR3 length: 13 residues. The CDR3: CASSYDRVSGYTF. The CDR3 bases are TGTGCCAGCAGTTACGACAGGGTCTCTGGCTACACCTTC.

A single count supports this clone. The gene calls are TRBV25-1 and TRBJ2-2; 7 bases line up with TRBD2. This CDR3 is 16 amino acids long. The ends lost 5 bases at V and 2 bases at J; junction bases unmatched: 8. The V gene's germline CDR1 is MGHDK and CDR2 SYGVNS. CDR3 sequence (DNA): TGTGCCAGCAGTCGGGAGGAGACAAGAAACACCGGGGAGCTGTTTTTT. This gives the protein CASSREETRNTGELFF.

As DNA, the CDR3 is TGTGCCAGCTCGCTAAAGTCCTCGGAGACCCAGTACTTC. Protein: CASSLKSSETQYF. The genes are TRBV2 and TRBJ2-5, with D unclear. The CDR3 extends over 13 amino acids. Trimming shortened V by 8 bases and J by 5 bases, and 15 bases separated the two germline ends. Germline CDR1 reads SNHLY; CDR2 reads FYNNEI.